What follows are 27 T cell receptor beta chains derived from one specimen sequenced in a study of T cell responses to AZD1222 COVID-19 vaccine. Libraries were prepared by immunoSEQ multiplex PCR; TCRdb keeps only in-frame clonotypes and omits some of them. Among approximately 130,000 clones listed, 88% were seen once. The material sequenced was peripheral blood, taken 28 days after the second AZD1222 dose. The receptors were gathered from an adult who received the AZD1222 COVID-19 vaccine.

This rearrangement joins TRBV6-5 to TRBJ2-2, with 8 bases fitting TRBD1. V trimming: 6 bases; J trimming: 7 bases; junction bases outside the gene matches: 7. Looked up from germline, CDR1 is MNHEY and CDR2 is SVGAGI. The CDR3 totals 14 residues. DNA for the CDR3: TGTGCCAGCAGCGGACAGGGAGATGGCGGGGAGCTGTTTTTT. Protein product: CASSGQGDGGELFF.

The chain carries TRBV29-1 and TRBJ1-2, with 7 bases identical to TRBD1. V shed 1 base, J shed 5 bases, and the junction held 4 bases outside the gene matches. Germline lookup yields CDR1 SQVTM and CDR2 ANQGSEA. This CDR3 has 13 amino acids. The CDR3 protein is CSVEARDRYGYTF. CDR3 nucleotides: TGCAGCGTTGAAGCCCGGGACAGATATGGCTACACCTTC.

The chain has TRBV5-4 and TRBJ1-6, with D perhaps matching TRBD1 (5 bases). Trimming shortened V by 0 bases and J by 8 bases, and 9 bases separated the two germline ends. Germline CDR1 SGHNT, CDR2 YYREEE (reference sequence). This CDR3 region has 14 residues. DNA for the CDR3: TGTGCCAGCAGCTTGGCTGGGGCCTATTCACCCCTCCACTTT. Amino acids: CASSLAGAYSPLHF.

The rearrangement uses TRBV27 and TRBJ1-2, with D tentatively TRBD1 (5 bases). The CDR3 runs 13 residues. Germline V gene data show CDR1 as MNHEY and CDR2 as SMNVEV (reference sequence). V gave up 8 bases and J gave up 2 bases, with 12 bases separating them. CDR3 coding DNA: TGTGCCAGCTATTCCAGGGTCAACTATGGCTACACCTTC. Residues: CASYSRVNYGYTF.

The chain employs TRBV6-5 and TRBJ2-7; D not certain. V shed 3 bases and J shed 3 bases, with 12 bases lying between them. This CDR3 contains 14 residues. Germline CDR1 is MNHEY and CDR2 is SVGAGI. The CDR3 reads CASSYLTVGYEQYF. CDR3 coding DNA: TGTGCCAGCAGTTATTTGACTGTCGGCTACGAGCAGTACTTC.

The rearrangement uses TRBV5-1 and TRBJ1-2; no definite D call. The CDR3 sequence is 13 residues long. Deletions cut 5 bases from V and 1 base from J, with 9 bases between. Germline assignment: CDR1 SGHRS and CDR2 YFSETQ. CDR3 sequence reads: CASRSTDNYGYTF. DNA of the CDR3: TGCGCCAGCAGATCAACAGATAACTATGGCTACACCTTC.

The V and J genes are TRBV12-3 or TRBV12-4 and TRBJ2-7; D unresolved. Between the trimmed V and J ends, which lost 3 bases and 5 bases, there was a span of 11 bases. The CDR3 runs 13 residues. CDR3 in DNA: TGTGCCAGCAGTTTCCGAGTGTTAAACGAGCAGTACTTC. Amino acid sequence: CASSFRVLNEQYF.

This chain joins TRBV6-6 and TRBJ2-1; TRBD2 might be the D (5 bases). Germline V gene lookup returns CDR1 MNHNY and CDR2 SVGAGI (reference sequence). V was trimmed by 5 bases and J by 0 bases, leaving 11 bases between them. The CDR3 sequence is 15 residues long. CDR3 sequence reads: CASSQTIDSYNEQFF. CDR3 DNA: TGTGCCAGCAGTCAGACTATTGACTCCTACAATGAGCAGTTCTTC.

DNA for the CDR3: TGTGCCAGCTCACTAACCGGGACAGTGGAGGGCTACACCTTC. Encoded protein: CASSLTGTVEGYTF. The chain employs TRBV18 and TRBJ1-2; 7 bases line up with TRBD1. The CDR3 length is 14 residues. Germline assignment: CDR1 KGHSH and CDR2 LQKENI. Losses at the gene ends were 4 bases for V and 8 bases for J; bases not matched to a gene: 10. The whole variable domain, remainder taken from reference TRBV18 and TRBJ1-2, is NAGVMQNPRHLVRRRGQEARLRCSPMKGHSHVYWYRQLPEEGLKFMVYLQKENIIDESGMPKERFSAEFPKEGPSILRIQQVVRGDSAAYFCASSLTGTVEGYTFGSGTRLTVV.

The gene calls are TRBV20-1 and TRBJ1-5; D gene ambiguous. This CDR3 comprises 14 residues. CDR1 is DFQATT, CDR2 SNEGSKA, per germline (reference sequence). V was cut by 3 bases and J by 6 bases, with 15 bases left in between. CDR3 sequence reads: CSASELTDSQPQHF. The CDR3 nucleotides are TGCAGTGCTAGTGAATTGACCGACTCTCAGCCCCAGCATTTT.

V and J are TRBV7-2 and TRBJ1-5; D is possibly TRBD1 (5 bases). CDR1 is SGHTA and CDR2 is FQGNSA in the germline V gene. The CDR3 has 15 residues. V lost 1 base, J lost 3 bases, and 10 bases lay in between. Here the CDR3 DNA reads TGTGCCAGCAGCTTAGTCTCAGGGATCAATCAGCCCCAGCATTTT. This encodes CASSLVSGINQPQHF.

The CDR3 nucleotides read TGTGCCAGCAGCCAAGAAGGGACGGGCAATCAGCCCCAGCATTTT. It specifies CASSQEGTGNQPQHF. The J gene is TRBJ1-5, the V gene TRBV4-2; D might be TRBD1 (5 bases). This CDR3 has 15 residues. CDR1 and CDR2 (germline): LGHNA, YNFKEQ. V lost 0 bases to trimming and J lost 2 bases, with 8 bases between them.

This clone was counted once. The rearrangement uses TRBV29-1 and TRBJ2-1; TRBD1 agrees at 9 bases. CDR3 size: 13 residues. The ends lost 2 bases at V and 8 bases at J; junction bases unmatched: 4. The germline V gene encodes CDR1 SQVTM and CDR2 ANQGSEA. As DNA, the CDR3 is TGCAGCGTTGAACCGGGACAGGGATATGAGCAGTTCTTC. Its translation: CSVEPGQGYEQFF.

The chain is built from TRBV18 and TRBJ2-7; no clear D. V lost 3 bases to trimming and J lost 7 bases, with 10 bases between them. The CDR3 is 12 residues long. Looked up from germline, CDR1 is KGHSH and CDR2 is LQKENI. CDR3 sequence (DNA): TGTGCCAGCTCACCTCTGGAACGGGAGCAGTACTTC. This codes for CASSPLEREQYF.

This sequence joins TRBV7-9 and TRBJ1-3, with unresolved D. The CDR3 sequence is 15 residues long. Per germline, CDR1 SEHNR and CDR2 FQNEAQ (reference sequence). Trimming took 7 bases from V and 4 from J, leaving 17 bases between them. CDR3 in DNA: TGTGCCAGCACCCCGACGGAAGTTATCGGAAACACCATATATTTT. Its translation is CASTPTEVIGNTIYF.

This chain joins TRBV3-1 (or the pseudogene TRBV3-2) and TRBJ2-2; TRBD2 agrees at 8 bases. With 5 bases clipped from V and 3 bases from J, the junction kept 5 bases outside the gene matches. This CDR3 has 15 residues. CDR1 and CDR2 (germline): LGHDT, YNNKEL (reference sequence). The CDR3 protein is CASSGLAEYTGELFF. As DNA, the CDR3 is TGTGCCAGCAGCGGACTAGCCGAATACACCGGGGAGCTGTTTTTT.

V usage is TRBV5-4 and J usage is TRBJ1-6; 9 nucleotides match TRBD1. CDR1 SGHNT and CDR2 YYREEE come from the germline V gene (reference sequence). The CDR3 covers 14 residues. V shed 3 bases and J 7 bases; nucleotides not matched to a gene: 2. The CDR3 spells CASSSDRGNSPLHF. CDR3 sequence (DNA): TGTGCCAGCAGCTCGGACAGGGGCAATTCACCCCTCCACTTT.

This sequence joins TRBV11-3 and TRBJ2-7, with 8 bases aligning to TRBD2. V was clipped by 3 bases and J by 7 bases; unmatched bases: 11. Germline assignment: CDR1 SGHNT and CDR2 YENEEA. There are 15 residues in the CDR3. The DNA for the CDR3 is TGTGCCAGCAGCTTCTCCGGGGGGGAAGGGAGGGAGCAGTACTTC. Protein sequence: CASSFSGGEGREQYF.

The rearrangement links TRBV5-1 to TRBJ2-1; 8 nucleotides agree with TRBD2. Per the germline V gene, CDR1 is SGHRS and CDR2 is YFSETQ. V dropped 6 bases and J dropped 1; count of bases not matched to a gene: 21. This CDR3 region has 20 residues. The CDR3 region is CASNPSGGSIAGLSYNEQFF. The CDR3 coding sequence is TGCGCCAGCAATCCATCGGGAGGGTCCATAGCGGGTCTTTCCTACAATGAGCAGTTCTTC.

This chain links TRBV30 with TRBJ2-4, with TRBD1 identical over 7 bases. The germline gives CDR1 GTSNPN, CDR2 SVGIG (reference sequence). J gave up 0 bases and V 3 bases, and 8 bases lay outside the gene matches. This CDR3 contains 16 residues. In DNA, the CDR3 is TGTGCCTGGAGCAGGGACAGCTTTCTAGCCAAAAACATTCAGTACTTC. It specifies CAWSRDSFLAKNIQYF.

Concerning this clone: This CDR3 is also generated by other DNA sequences in the sample. The genes are TRBV5-1 and TRBJ1-5; D remains ambiguous. The CDR3 runs 13 residues. Germline V lookup: CDR1 SGHRS, CDR2 YFSETQ. V dropped 1 base and J dropped 5 bases, with 7 bases sitting between them. CDR3 in amino acids: CASSLIGDQPQHF. DNA of the CDR3: TGCGCCAGCAGCTTGATCGGGGATCAGCCCCAGCATTTT. Full variable domain (missing parts from reference TRBV5-1 and TRBJ1-5): KAGVTQTPRYLIKTRGQQVTLSCSPISGHRSVSWYQQTPGQGLQFLFEYFSETQRNKGNFPGRFSGRQFSNSRSEMNVSTLELGDSALYLCASSLIGDQPQHFGDGTRLSIL.

The chain has TRBV11-3 and TRBJ1-3; 7 bases are a match to TRBD1. The germline V gene encodes CDR1 SGHNT and CDR2 YENEEA. After removal of 5 bases from V and 9 bases from J, the junction contained 7 bases not matched to a gene. CDR3 length: 13 residues. CDR3 in DNA: TGTGCCAGCAGCGTCTCGACAGGGTCCACCATATATTTT. It encodes CASSVSTGSTIYF.

V and J are TRBV7-9 and TRBJ2-2; D not certain. Trimming took off 2 bases at V and 3 bases at J, with 4 bases between the two ends. Germline CDR1 is SEHNR and CDR2 is FQNEAQ (reference sequence). The CDR3 contains 13 residues. The CDR3 is CASSLYDTGELFF. The CDR3 nucleotides are TGTGCCAGCAGCTTATACGACACCGGGGAGCTGTTTTTT.

The CDR3, as DNA: TGTGCCAGCAGCTTGGGCCCGGGAGGGGGAGAAAAACTGTTTTTT. It encodes CASSLGPGGGEKLFF. The J gene is TRBJ1-4, the V gene TRBV5-6; tentative D call: TRBD1 (6 bases). Trimming removed 0 bases from V and 8 bases from J, with 14 bases in between. Looked up from germline, CDR1 is SGHDT and CDR2 is YYEEEE. This CDR3 has 15 residues.

This chain joins TRBV28 and TRBJ2-2; either TRBD1 or TRBD2 may supply D (5 bases each). This CDR3 is 14 amino acids long. Germline V gene lookup returns CDR1 MDHEN and CDR2 SYDVKM. The V and J ends lost 10 bases and 2 bases respectively, with 14 bases between them. Here the CDR3 DNA reads TGTGCCACCAAAACGGGGCAAAACACCGGGGAGCTGTTTTTT. It specifies CATKTGQNTGELFF.

The genes are TRBV9 and TRBJ2-7; TRBD1 might be the D (6 bases). V shed 1 base and J shed 5 bases, with 10 bases lying between them. This CDR3 spans 13 amino acids. Germline CDR1 is SGDLS and CDR2 is YYNGEE. The DNA of the CDR3 is TGTGCCAGCAGCGTACGACAGGACAACGAGCAGTACTTC. Translated, it gives CASSVRQDNEQYF.

The rearrangement uses TRBV21-1 and TRBJ1-1. TRBV21-1 is deemed a pseudogene. The CDR3 is 11 residues long. CDR3 nucleotides: TGTGCCAGCAGCAAAGCCGGGGGGGCTTTCTTT. As protein: CASSKAGGAFF.